These 13 T cell receptor beta chains were all obtained from the same sample, sequenced in a study of TIL therapy for anti-PD-1-resistant metastatic lung cancer (dated by TCRdb to the early 2020s). The immunoSEQ v3 hsTCRB kit was used to amplify TCR beta CDR3 regions from genomic DNA through bias-controlled multiplex PCR. Not all clones reach the TCRdb copy of this immuneACCESS table, which keeps in-frame sequences only. Checked studies attribute under half of the gap to unresolved V genes and leave the rest unexplained. The table for this sample lists 20,000 to 25,000 clones; around 76% of them were counted only once. The ten biggest clones cover roughly 7% of the sample. Per the publication, the time point label means: pre-treatment sample, taken before nivolumab and TIL therapy. The sample here was blood, taken at baseline. The receptors were sampled from a person aged 25 to 80 with non-small cell lung cancer.

The chain joins TRBV27 to TRBJ2-7; no definite D call. Per germline, CDR1 MNHEY and CDR2 SMNVEV (reference sequence). The CDR3 runs 13 residues. V gave up 0 bases and J gave up 4 bases, with 7 bases separating them. Here the CDR3 DNA reads TGTGCCAGCAGTTTATCCCCCTCTTACGAGCAGTACTTC. Protein sequence: CASSLSPSYEQYF.

V is TRBV13 and J is TRBJ1-3; D remains unclear. CDR3 length: 14 amino acids. CDR1 is PRHDT, CDR2 FYEKMQ, per germline (reference sequence). Trimming shortened V by 2 bases and J by 0 bases, and 5 bases separated the two germline ends. The DNA for the CDR3 is TGTGCCAGCAGCTTAACAAACTCTGGAAACACCATATATTTT. Its translation: CASSLTNSGNTIYF.

In its sample, this clone was seen once. The rearrangement links TRBV28 to TRBJ2-3, with a tentative D call TRBD2 (5 bases). V lost 5 bases, J lost 5 bases, and 20 bases lay in between. CDR1 MDHEN and CDR2 SYDVKM come from the germline V gene. There are 16 residues in the CDR3. The CDR3, as DNA: TGTGCCAGCAGTACCCGGGTCGTCGGGGTAGGAGATACGCAGTATTTT. Its protein is CASSTRVVGVGDTQYF.

The V and J genes are TRBV28 and TRBJ1-4; 8 bases fit TRBD1. The CDR3 spans 14 residues. The trim removed 6 bases at V and 4 bases at J, leaving 4 bases unmatched. CDR1 and CDR2 from the germline V gene are MDHEN and SYDVKM. The CDR3 here is CASRRQGLNEKLFF. The CDR3 nucleotides read TGTGCCAGCAGGAGACAGGGGCTTAATGAAAAACTGTTTTTT.

V gene TRBV28 combines with J gene TRBJ2-2, with TRBD1 matching over 10 bases. The CDR3 extends over 15 amino acids. CDR1 is MDHEN and CDR2 is SYDVKM in the germline V gene. V lost 6 bases to trimming and J lost 4 bases; unmatched junction nucleotides: 5. CDR3 protein: CASSLDRGPTGELFF. For the CDR3, the DNA is TGTGCCAGCAGCCTAGACAGGGGGCCCACCGGGGAGCTGTTTTTT.

The table lists this clone with a count of one. The chain links TRBV4-1 to TRBJ2-5; D gene uncertain. Germline-derived CDR1 and CDR2 are MGHRA and YSYEKL. V lost 4 bases and J lost 1, with 13 bases in between. The CDR3 has 15 amino acids. The DNA for the CDR3 is TGCGCCAGCAGCCGTGAGAAGGAGCGCCAAGAGACCCAGTACTTC. Its protein product is CASSREKERQETQYF.

The rearrangement links TRBV6-5 to TRBJ1-6, with D uncertain. CDR3 size: 13 residues. Germline CDR1 and CDR2: MNHEY and SVGAGI. Trimming removed 2 bases at V and 8 bases at J, with 7 bases between. CDR3 loop: CASSYPGDSPLHF. The CDR3 coding sequence is TGTGCCAGCAGTTACCCCGGAGATTCACCCCTCCACTTT.

The V call is TRBV7-9, the J call TRBJ2-1; the D call may be TRBD1 or TRBD2 (6 bases each). The V end was cut by 3 bases, the J end by 8 bases, with 14 bases between. The CDR3 runs to 14 residues. In germline, CDR1 is SEHNR, CDR2 FQNEAQ (reference sequence). CDR3 protein: CASSLGGKFDEQFF. CDR3 sequence (DNA): TGTGCCAGCAGCTTGGGGGGCAAGTTTGATGAGCAGTTCTTC.

In this sample, this clone turned up once. The chain carries TRBV19 and TRBJ1-1; D uncertain. Germline lookup yields CDR1 LNHDA and CDR2 SQIVND (reference sequence). V lost 6 bases and J 0 bases, leaving 5 bases between the germline ends. The CDR3 sequence is 12 residues long. The CDR3 DNA reads as TGTGCCAGTAGAACGATGAACACTGAAGCTTTCTTT. It yields the protein CASRTMNTEAFF.

The sample holds one count of this clone. The genes are TRBV18 and TRBJ2-5; TRBD1 matches at 9 bases. The CDR3 is 15 amino acids. Trimming took 4 bases from V and 4 from J; bases not matched to a gene: 7. Germline values: CDR1 KGHSH, CDR2 LQKENI. The CDR3 DNA sequence: TGTGCCAGCTCACGGGCCACAGGGGGCTTAGAGACCCAGTACTTC. It yields the protein CASSRATGGLETQYF.

Here the CDR3 DNA reads TGTGCCAGTAAAAGGGGCATGAACACTGAAGCTTTCTTT. Encoded protein: CASKRGMNTEAFF. The gene calls are TRBV19 and TRBJ1-1; a weak D match, TRBD1 (5 bases). Germline values: CDR1 LNHDA, CDR2 SQIVND (reference sequence). This CDR3 region has 13 residues. The V gene lost 7 bases and the J gene lost 0 bases, with 9 bases spanning the gap. The variable domain in full, with the rest retrieved from reference TRBV19 and TRBJ1-1, is DGGITQSPKYLFRKEGQNVTLSCEQNLNHDAMYWYRQDPGQGLRLIYYSQIVNDFQKGDIAEGYSVSREKKESFPLTVTSAQKNPTAFYLCASKRGMNTEAFFGQGTRLTVV.

This clone showed up just once. The V gene is TRBV19, the J gene TRBJ1-3, with TRBD1 matching over 7 bases. Germline CDR1 and CDR2: LNHDA and SQIVND (reference sequence). The ends lost 3 bases at V and 0 bases at J; junction bases unmatched: 5. The CDR3 contains 16 residues. DNA of the CDR3: TGTGCCAGTAGTATCTTTGGGACAGTCTCTGGAAACACCATATATTTT. Encoded protein: CASSIFGTVSGNTIYF.

This sequence joins TRBV19 and TRBJ2-3; D is ambiguous. The CDR3 consists of 13 residues. Germline lookup yields CDR1 LNHDA and CDR2 SQIVND (reference sequence). Trimming cost V 5 bases and J 0 bases, with 6 bases left between them. CDR3 in amino acids: CASSATSTDTQYF. The CDR3 bases are TGTGCCAGTAGTGCGACTAGCACAGATACGCAGTATTTT.